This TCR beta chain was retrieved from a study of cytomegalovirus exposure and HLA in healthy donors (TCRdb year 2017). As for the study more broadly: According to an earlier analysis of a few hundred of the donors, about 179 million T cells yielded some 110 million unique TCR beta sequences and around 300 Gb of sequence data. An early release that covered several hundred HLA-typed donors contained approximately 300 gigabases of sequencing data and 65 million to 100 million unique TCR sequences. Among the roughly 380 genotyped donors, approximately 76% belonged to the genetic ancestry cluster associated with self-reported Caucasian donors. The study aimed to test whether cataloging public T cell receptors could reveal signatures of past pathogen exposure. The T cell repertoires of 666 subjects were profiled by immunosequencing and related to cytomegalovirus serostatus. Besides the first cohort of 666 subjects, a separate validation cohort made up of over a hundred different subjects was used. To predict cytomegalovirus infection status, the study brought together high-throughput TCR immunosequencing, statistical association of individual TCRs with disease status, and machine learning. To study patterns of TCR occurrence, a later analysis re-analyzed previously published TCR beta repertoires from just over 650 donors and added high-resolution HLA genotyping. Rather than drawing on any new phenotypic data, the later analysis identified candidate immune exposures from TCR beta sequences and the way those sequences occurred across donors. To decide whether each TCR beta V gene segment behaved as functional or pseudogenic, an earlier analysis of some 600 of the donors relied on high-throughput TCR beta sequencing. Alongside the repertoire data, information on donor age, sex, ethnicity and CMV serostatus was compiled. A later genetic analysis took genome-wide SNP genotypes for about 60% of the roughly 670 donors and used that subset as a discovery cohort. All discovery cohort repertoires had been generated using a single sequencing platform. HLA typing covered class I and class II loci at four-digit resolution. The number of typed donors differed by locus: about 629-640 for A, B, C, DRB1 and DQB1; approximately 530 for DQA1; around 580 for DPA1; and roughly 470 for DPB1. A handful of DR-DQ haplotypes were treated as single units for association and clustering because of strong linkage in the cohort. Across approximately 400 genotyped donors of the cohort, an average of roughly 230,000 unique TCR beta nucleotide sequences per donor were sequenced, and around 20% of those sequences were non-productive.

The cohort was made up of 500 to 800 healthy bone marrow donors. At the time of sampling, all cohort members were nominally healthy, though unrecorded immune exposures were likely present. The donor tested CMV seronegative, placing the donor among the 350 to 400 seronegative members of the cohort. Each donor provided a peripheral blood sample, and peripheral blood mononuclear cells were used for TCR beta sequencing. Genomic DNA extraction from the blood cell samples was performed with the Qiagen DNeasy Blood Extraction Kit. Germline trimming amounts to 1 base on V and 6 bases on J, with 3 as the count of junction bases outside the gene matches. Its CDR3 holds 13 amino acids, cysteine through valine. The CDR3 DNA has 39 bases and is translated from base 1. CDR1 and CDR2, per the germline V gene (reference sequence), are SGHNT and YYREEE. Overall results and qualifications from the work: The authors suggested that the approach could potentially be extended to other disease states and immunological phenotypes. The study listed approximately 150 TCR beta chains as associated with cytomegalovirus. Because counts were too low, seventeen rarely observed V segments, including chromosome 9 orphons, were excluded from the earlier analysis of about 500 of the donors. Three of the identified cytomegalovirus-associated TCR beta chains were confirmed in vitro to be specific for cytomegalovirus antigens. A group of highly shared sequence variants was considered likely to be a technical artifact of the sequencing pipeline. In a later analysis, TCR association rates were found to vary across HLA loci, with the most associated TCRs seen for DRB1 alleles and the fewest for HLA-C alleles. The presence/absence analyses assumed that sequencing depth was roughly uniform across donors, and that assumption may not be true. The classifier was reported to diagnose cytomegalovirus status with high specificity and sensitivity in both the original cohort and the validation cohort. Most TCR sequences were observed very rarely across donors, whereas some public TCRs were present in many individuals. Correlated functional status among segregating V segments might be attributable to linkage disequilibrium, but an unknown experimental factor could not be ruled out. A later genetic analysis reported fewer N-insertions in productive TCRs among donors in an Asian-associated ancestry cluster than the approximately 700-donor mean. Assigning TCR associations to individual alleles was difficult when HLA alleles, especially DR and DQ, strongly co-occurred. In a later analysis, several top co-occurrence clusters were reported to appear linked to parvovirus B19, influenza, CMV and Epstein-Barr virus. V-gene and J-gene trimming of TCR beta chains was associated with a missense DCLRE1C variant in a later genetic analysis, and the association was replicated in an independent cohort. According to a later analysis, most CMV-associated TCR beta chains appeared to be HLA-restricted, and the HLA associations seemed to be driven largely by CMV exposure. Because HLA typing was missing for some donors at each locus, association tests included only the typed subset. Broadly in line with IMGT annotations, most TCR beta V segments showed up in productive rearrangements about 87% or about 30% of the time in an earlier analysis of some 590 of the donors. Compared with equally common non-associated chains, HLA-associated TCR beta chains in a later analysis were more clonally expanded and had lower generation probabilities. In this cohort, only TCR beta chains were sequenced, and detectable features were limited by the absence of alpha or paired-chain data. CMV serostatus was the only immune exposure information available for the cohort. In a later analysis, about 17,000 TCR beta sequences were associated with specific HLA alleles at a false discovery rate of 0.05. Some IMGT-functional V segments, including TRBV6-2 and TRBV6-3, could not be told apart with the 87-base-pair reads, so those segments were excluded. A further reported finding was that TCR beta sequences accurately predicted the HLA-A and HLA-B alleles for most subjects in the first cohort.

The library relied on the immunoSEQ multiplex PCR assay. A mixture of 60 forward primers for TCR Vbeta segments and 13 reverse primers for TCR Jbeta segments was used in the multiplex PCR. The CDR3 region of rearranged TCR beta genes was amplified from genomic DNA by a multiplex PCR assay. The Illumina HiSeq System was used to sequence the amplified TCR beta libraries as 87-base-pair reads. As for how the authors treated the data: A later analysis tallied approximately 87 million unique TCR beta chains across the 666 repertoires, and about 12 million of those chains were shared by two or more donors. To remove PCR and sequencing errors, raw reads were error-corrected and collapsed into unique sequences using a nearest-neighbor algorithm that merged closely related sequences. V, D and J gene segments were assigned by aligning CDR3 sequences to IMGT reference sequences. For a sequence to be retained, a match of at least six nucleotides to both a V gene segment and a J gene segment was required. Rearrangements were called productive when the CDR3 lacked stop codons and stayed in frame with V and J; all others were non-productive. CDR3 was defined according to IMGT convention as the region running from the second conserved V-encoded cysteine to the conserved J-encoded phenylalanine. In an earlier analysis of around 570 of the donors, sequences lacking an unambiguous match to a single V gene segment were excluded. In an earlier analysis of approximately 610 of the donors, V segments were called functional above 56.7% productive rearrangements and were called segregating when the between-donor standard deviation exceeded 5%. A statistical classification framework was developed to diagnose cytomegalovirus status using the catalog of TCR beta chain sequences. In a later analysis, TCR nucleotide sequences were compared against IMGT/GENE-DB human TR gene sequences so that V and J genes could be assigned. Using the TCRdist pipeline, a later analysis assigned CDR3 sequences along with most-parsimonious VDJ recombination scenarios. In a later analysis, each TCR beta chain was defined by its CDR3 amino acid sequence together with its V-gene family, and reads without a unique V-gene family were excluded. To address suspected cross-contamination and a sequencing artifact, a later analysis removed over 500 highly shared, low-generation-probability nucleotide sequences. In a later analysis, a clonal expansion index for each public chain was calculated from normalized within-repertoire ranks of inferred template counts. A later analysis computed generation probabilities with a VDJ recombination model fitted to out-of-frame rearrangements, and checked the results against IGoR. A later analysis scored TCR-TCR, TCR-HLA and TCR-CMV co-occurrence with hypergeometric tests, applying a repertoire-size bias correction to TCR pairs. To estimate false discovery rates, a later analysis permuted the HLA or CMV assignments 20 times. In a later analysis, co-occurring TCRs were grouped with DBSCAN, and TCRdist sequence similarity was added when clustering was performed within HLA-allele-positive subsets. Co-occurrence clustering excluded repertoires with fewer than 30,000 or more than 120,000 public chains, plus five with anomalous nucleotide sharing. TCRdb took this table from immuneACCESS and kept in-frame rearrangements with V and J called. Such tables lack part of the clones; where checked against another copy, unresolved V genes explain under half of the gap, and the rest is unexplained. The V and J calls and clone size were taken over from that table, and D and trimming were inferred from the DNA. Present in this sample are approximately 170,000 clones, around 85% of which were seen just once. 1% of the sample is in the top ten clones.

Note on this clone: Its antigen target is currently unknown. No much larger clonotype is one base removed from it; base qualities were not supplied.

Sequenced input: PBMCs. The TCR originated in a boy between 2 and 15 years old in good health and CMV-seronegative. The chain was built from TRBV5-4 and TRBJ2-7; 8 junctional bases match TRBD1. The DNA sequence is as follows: TGTGCCAGCAGCTTGCAGGGGGCTCTCGAGCAGTACGTC. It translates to CASSLQGALEQYV.